This T cell receptor (beta chain) was sequenced in a study of blood T cell repertoires in COVID-19. In the study overall: T cells, B-cell-depleted T cells, or PBMCs supplied cDNA or gDNA.

This clone appeared a single time. Per the study methods: Estimation of nucleated cell counts relied on the amplification of reference gene primers. Assay used: immunoSEQ multiplex PCR; TCRdb lists only in-frame clones, some missing. V, J and clone size derive from that table, while D and trimming were established from the DNA sequence. In the table there are 180,000 or so clones, about 82% of which are singletons. The CDR3 runs to 12 residues. Per the germline V gene, CDR1 is WNHNN and CDR2 is SYGVQD (reference sequence). Trimming removed 0 bases at V and 9 bases at J, with 8 bases between. The chain carries TRBV10-1 and TRBJ1-1; maybe TRBD1 (6 bases). This sequence was found in a man aged 40-55 years with acute COVID-19. Input material: PBMCs or T cells enriched from blood (not recorded which). Here the CDR3 DNA reads TGCGCCAGCAGTGAGTCTTGGGGGCAAGCTTTCTTT. Its translation: CASSESWGQAFF.